This T cell receptor (beta chain) was found in a study of beta chain features in type 1 diabetes. The study's findings and limits: Still unanswered here is whether HLA type influences TCRB rearrangement. Type 1 diabetes patients had VDJ junctions that carried fewer insertions and more deletions.

Germline V gene data show CDR1 as SGHNT and CDR2 as YYREEE (reference sequence). The CDR3 totals 13 residues. The germline V and J ends were trimmed by 2 bases and 2 bases, with 8 bases remaining between them. Purity exceeding 95% was reached by all sorted populations. The investigators reverse transcribed all of the isolated RNA, so they sequenced expressed TCRB transcripts. TCRdb's table, derived via immunoSEQ multiplex PCR, lists solely in-frame clones and lacks some. The sample lists 810,000 or so clones; about 17% were seen once. This clone was counted only a few times. The antigen remains unidentified.

The specimen sequenced was naive CD4+ T cells from blood. The receptor comes from a woman younger than 30 in good health. V usage is TRBV5-4 and J usage is TRBJ2-7; no definite D call. The CDR3 region has the DNA TGTGCCAGCAGCTTCTCTGATACCTACGAGCAGTACTTC. It yields the protein CASSFSDTYEQYF.